Listed below are T cell receptor beta chains from one sample, sequenced in a study of blood T cell repertoires in COVID-19. Profiled with immunoSEQ multiplex PCR; TCRdb holds only in-frame clones, not every one. This sample has under 250,000 clones; roughly 84% occur once, and the top ten carry about 13%. The sequenced sample was peripheral blood. These receptors all come from a human donor in a cohort sampled during active COVID-19. Both conserved end residues are part of each CDR3. Clone size, where shown, is once, few, many, or a class for clones that have expanded.

clone_size	v_call	j_call	cdr3_aa
NA	TRBV6-4	TRBJ2-5	CASSPLGLLCGTQETQYF
NA	TRBV6-2/TRBV6-3	TRBJ2-1	CASSMSGRANGEQFF
NA	TRBV2	TRBJ2-7	CASSYFNRDRDSYEQYF
NA	TRBV25-1	TRBJ1-2	CASRPTMRGRNYGYTF
NA	TRBV6-1	TRBJ1-1	CASREDRGRSEAFF
NA	TRBV19	TRBJ2-3	CASSIPGQGAKDTQYF
NA	TRBV28	TRBJ2-3	CASRTPGLAGLHTDTQYF
NA	TRBV6-5	TRBJ2-7	CASNDPGLAGVEQYF
NA	TRBV7-9	TRBJ1-6	CASGVTSVSPLHF
NA	TRBV18	TRBJ1-1	CASSGGMGLNTEAFF
NA	TRBV5-1	TRBJ2-1	CASSQGQQYNEQFF
NA	TRBV7-8	TRBJ2-3	CASSLRQGADTQYF
NA	TRBV6-5	TRBJ2-7	CASRGGLADYEQYF
NA	TRBV18	TRBJ2-1	CASSLGLDNEQFF
few	TRBV5-8	TRBJ2-7	CASSLSTGSATYEQYF
NA	TRBV24-1	TRBJ1-1	CATSDRTGPNTEAFF
NA	TRBV7-2	TRBJ2-7	CASSSTPTTGGAEQYF
few	TRBV7-6	TRBJ2-7	CASSLDLWAGGDEQYF
NA	TRBV7-2	TRBJ2-7	CASSLVAGGSSYEQYF
NA	TRBV10-1	TRBJ2-5	CASSSTSGQETQYF
NA	TRBV21-1	TRBJ2-2	CASSKSGAGELFF
NA	TRBV5-4	TRBJ2-7	CASSPGGLLADYEQYF
NA	TRBV29-1	TRBJ2-2	CSVGVGGRTGELFF
once	TRBV2	TRBJ2-7	CASRRGQGNYEQYF
NA	TRBV4-1	TRBJ1-1	CASSQYVSGAEAFF
NA	TRBV7-9	TRBJ1-5	CASSLGQGLNQPQHF
few	TRBV5-1	TRBJ1-4	CASSLDGRNEKLFF
NA	TRBV7-6	TRBJ2-7	CASSLAASGNYEQYF
NA	TRBV11-2	TRBJ2-3	CASSFRLAVDTDTQYF
once	TRBV19	TRBJ2-1	CASSWDRGSYNEQFF
NA	TRBV29-1	TRBJ2-2	CSVGPGANTGELFF
NA	TRBV6-5	TRBJ2-7	CASSFGGTSGSNEQYF
once	TRBV28	TRBJ2-4	CASGLGSSVAKNIQYF
NA	TRBV3-1/TRBV3-2	TRBJ2-2	CASSQNRGSDTGELFF
NA	TRBV11-1	TRBJ2-7	CASSFTQGSHEQYF
NA	TRBV6-5	TRBJ1-2	CASSYSNRGSYGYTF
NA	TRBV13	TRBJ2-1	CASSLRSGLGYNEQFF
NA	TRBV4-2	TRBJ1-2	CASSQGLAQGIYGYTF
NA	TRBV15	TRBJ1-3	CATSSPQGAVGNTIYF
NA	TRBV27	TRBJ2-1	CASSLRLAANNEQFF
NA	TRBV2	TRBJ1-5	CASAREAQKDQPQHF
NA	TRBV6-1	TRBJ2-1	CASSKLAGVGEQFF
NA	TRBV7-7	TRBJ2-2	CASSLGLAGGPTGELFF
NA	TRBV30	TRBJ2-7	CAWSVGTSGTYEQYF
NA	TRBV10-3	TRBJ2-1	CAISDSASGNEQFF
NA	TRBV3-1/TRBV3-2	TRBJ2-5	CASNRGLETQYF
NA	TRBV6-5	TRBJ1-2	CASSYWQGGYGYTF
NA	TRBV10-1	TRBJ2-1	CASSERTSGAYNEQFF
NA	TRBV6-1	TRBJ1-6	CASSATTGRYNSPLHF
NA	TRBV27	TRBJ2-7	CASSSPSDRGGYEQYF